The rows below give T cell receptor beta chains drawn from one sample of a study of sequential checkpoint blockade in melanoma. TCRdb keeps only in-frame clones here, not all; method: immunoSEQ multiplex PCR. The sample lists 15,000 to 20,000 clones, under 85% occurring once. The sequenced sample was tumor tissue (inferred from file names), obtained from a patient given nivolumab and ipilimumab in sequence. The receptors shown here come from a human donor with melanoma. CDR3s include the opening cysteine and the closing phenylalanine or tryptophan. D genes are given only for firm matches. A row's size may be missing; if present it is once, few, many or a size class.

d_call: NA
v_call: TRBV6-8
j_call: TRBJ2-1
clone_size: NA
cdr3_nt: TGTGCCAGCAGTCAGGGTACGAATGAGCAGTTCTTC
cdr3_aa: CASSQGTNEQFF

d_call: NA
v_call: TRBV23-1
j_call: TRBJ2-1
clone_size: NA
cdr3_nt: TGCGCCAGCAGCTTAGGGTTGTACAATGAGCAGTTCTTC
cdr3_aa: CASSLGLYNEQFF

d_call: TRBD2
v_call: TRBV5-1
j_call: TRBJ2-7
clone_size: once
cdr3_nt: TGCGCCAGCAGCACGCCACTCGAAGCGGGAGGGCCAGGGTACGAGCAGTACTTC
cdr3_aa: CASSTPLEAGGPGYEQYF

d_call: NA
v_call: TRBV10-3
j_call: TRBJ1-5
clone_size: NA
cdr3_nt: TGTGCCATCAGTGAGCCTAAAATTGGGGGTTCTATTCAGCCCCAGCATTTT
cdr3_aa: CAISEPKIGGSIQPQHF

d_call: TRBD1
v_call: TRBV6-8
j_call: TRBJ1-2
clone_size: NA
cdr3_nt: TGTGCCAGCAGTCGGGACAGGGGTACTTATGGCTACACCTTC
cdr3_aa: CASSRDRGTYGYTF

d_call: NA
v_call: TRBV28
j_call: TRBJ1-1
clone_size: few
cdr3_nt: TGTGCCAGCAGTCCTTCATCGATGAACACTGAAGCTTTCTTT
cdr3_aa: CASSPSSMNTEAFF

d_call: NA
v_call: TRBV10-2
j_call: TRBJ1-6
clone_size: NA
cdr3_nt: TGCGCCAGCACTCCTTTATCTCGGTCGAATTCACCCCTCCACTTT
cdr3_aa: CASTPLSRSNSPLHF

d_call: NA
v_call: TRBV28
j_call: TRBJ2-7
clone_size: NA
cdr3_nt: TGTGCCAGCAGTTTCCCGGGAGACAGGGCCTACGAGCAGTACTTC
cdr3_aa: CASSFPGDRAYEQYF

d_call: NA
v_call: TRBV9
j_call: TRBJ1-1
clone_size: medium-sized
cdr3_nt: TGTGCCAGCAGCGTTGCAGGGAGCACTGAAGCTTTCTTT
cdr3_aa: CASSVAGSTEAFF

d_call: TRBD2
v_call: TRBV11-3
j_call: TRBJ2-5
clone_size: NA
cdr3_nt: TGTGCCAGCAGCCCGCCCTTTCTAGCGGGGGACCTCAGGGAGACCCAGTACTTC
cdr3_aa: CASSPPFLAGDLRETQYF

d_call: TRBD1
v_call: TRBV19
j_call: TRBJ2-7
clone_size: NA
cdr3_nt: TGTGCCAGTACTTCCCCCGGGACAGCTTCGACCTTTGCGCAGTACTTC
cdr3_aa: CASTSPGTASTFAQYF

d_call: NA
v_call: TRBV29-1
j_call: TRBJ2-1
clone_size: NA
cdr3_nt: TGCAGCGTTGGGGAACAGGGTTTCAATGAGCAGTTCTTC
cdr3_aa: CSVGEQGFNEQFF

d_call: NA
v_call: TRBV2
j_call: TRBJ2-2
clone_size: NA
cdr3_nt: TGTGCCAGCAGCGTGACAGTCACCGGGGAGCTGTTTTTT
cdr3_aa: CASSVTVTGELFF

d_call: NA
v_call: TRBV6-8
j_call: TRBJ2-1
clone_size: NA
cdr3_nt: TGTGCCAGCAGTTACTCGTCAGGGGTGGGTGAGCAGTTCTTC
cdr3_aa: CASSYSSGVGEQFF

d_call: NA
v_call: TRBV7-2
j_call: TRBJ1-4
clone_size: NA
cdr3_nt: TGTGCCAGCAGCAAGACGGCCGGAACTCGGCTGTTTTTT
cdr3_aa: CASSKTAGTRLFF

d_call: NA
v_call: TRBV28
j_call: TRBJ2-1
clone_size: NA
cdr3_nt: TGTGCCAGCAGTTGGGAGTCCCTCTCCTACAATGAGCAGTTCTTC
cdr3_aa: CASSWESLSYNEQFF

d_call: NA
v_call: TRBV30
j_call: TRBJ1-2
clone_size: NA
cdr3_nt: TGTGCCTGGACCCCTGGCCTCCCGGAGGGCTACACCTTC
cdr3_aa: CAWTPGLPEGYTF

d_call: NA
v_call: TRBV28
j_call: TRBJ2-1
clone_size: NA
cdr3_nt: TGTGCCAGCAGTTTCACAGGGACCTACAATGAGCAGTTCTTC
cdr3_aa: CASSFTGTYNEQFF

d_call: NA
v_call: TRBV11-3
j_call: TRBJ1-5
clone_size: many
cdr3_nt: TGTGCCAGCAGCCAGCAAGGGACGGGGAATCAGCCCCAGCATTTT
cdr3_aa: CASSQQGTGNQPQHF

d_call: TRBD1
v_call: TRBV19
j_call: TRBJ2-7
clone_size: once
cdr3_nt: TGTGCCAGTAGTACCCCGGGACAGGGGATCGGGGGCGAGCAGTACTTC
cdr3_aa: CASSTPGQGIGGEQYF

d_call: TRBD1
v_call: TRBV28
j_call: TRBJ1-1
clone_size: NA
cdr3_nt: TGTGCCAGCAGTGACCGGGACAGCCCTCGCGAAGCTTTCTTT
cdr3_aa: CASSDRDSPREAFF

d_call: NA
v_call: TRBV8-2
j_call: TRBJ2-2
clone_size: NA
cdr3_nt: TGTGCCAGCAGTAACCACAGGGTAGAGGGGACCGGGGAGCTGTTTTTT
cdr3_aa: CASSNHRVEGTGELFF

d_call: NA
v_call: TRBV30
j_call: TRBJ1-5
clone_size: NA
cdr3_nt: TGTGCCTGGAGTGTTTCTCCGAATCAGCCCCAGCATTTT
cdr3_aa: CAWSVSPNQPQHF

d_call: TRBD1
v_call: TRBV18
j_call: TRBJ1-2
clone_size: NA
cdr3_nt: TGTGCCAGCTCACCGGGACAGGGGACTGGCTACACCTTC
cdr3_aa: CASSPGQGTGYTF

d_call: NA
v_call: TRBV19
j_call: TRBJ1-2
clone_size: few
cdr3_nt: TGTGCCAGTAAGCGGCAAGAGGGGCCGGGGTATGGCTACACCTTC
cdr3_aa: CASKRQEGPGYGYTF

d_call: NA
v_call: TRBV19
j_call: TRBJ2-1
clone_size: NA
cdr3_nt: TGTGCCAGTAGTACCGTAGCTGCGAGCTCCTACAATGAGCAGTTCTTC
cdr3_aa: CASSTVAASSYNEQFF

d_call: TRBD1
v_call: TRBV6-8
j_call: TRBJ1-1
clone_size: NA
cdr3_nt: TGTGCCAGCAGCCGGAGGACAGGGAACACTGAAGCTTTCTTT
cdr3_aa: CASSRRTGNTEAFF

d_call: TRBD1
v_call: TRBV10-3
j_call: TRBJ1-2
clone_size: NA
cdr3_nt: TGTGCCGCCCAGGGGACAGGTAACTATGGCTACACCTTC
cdr3_aa: CAAQGTGNYGYTF

d_call: TRBD1
v_call: TRBV5-1
j_call: TRBJ2-6
clone_size: NA
cdr3_nt: TGCGCCAGCTATACAGGGGGTCCAAACTCTGGGGCCAACGTCCTGACTTTC
cdr3_aa: CASYTGGPNSGANVLTF

d_call: NA
v_call: TRBV27
j_call: TRBJ2-7
clone_size: NA
cdr3_nt: TGTGCCAGCAGTTTAAATCCAGCGGAGCGCTACGAGCAGTACTTC
cdr3_aa: CASSLNPAERYEQYF

d_call: NA
v_call: TRBV30
j_call: TRBJ1-3
clone_size: NA
cdr3_nt: TGTGCCTGGAGGAGGACGGTATTCTCTGGAAACACCATATATTTT
cdr3_aa: CAWRRTVFSGNTIYF

d_call: TRBD1
v_call: TRBV5-1
j_call: TRBJ1-1
clone_size: few
cdr3_nt: TGCGCCAGCAGCTTGGAACAGGGGTACACTGAAGCTTTCTTT
cdr3_aa: CASSLEQGYTEAFF

d_call: TRBD1
v_call: TRBV4-1
j_call: TRBJ1-3
clone_size: NA
cdr3_nt: TGCGCCAGCAGCCATGGACAGGGTACAGGAAACACCATATATTTT
cdr3_aa: CASSHGQGTGNTIYF

d_call: NA
v_call: TRBV6-8
j_call: TRBJ1-1
clone_size: NA
cdr3_nt: TGTGCCAGCTGTCCGGGGGGCACTGAAGCTTTCTTT
cdr3_aa: CASCPGGTEAFF

d_call: NA
v_call: TRBV28
j_call: TRBJ2-7
clone_size: NA
cdr3_nt: TGTGCCAGCAGTCGGCTAGGTTCTTGGAACGAGCAGTACTTC
cdr3_aa: CASSRLGSWNEQYF

d_call: TRBD1
v_call: TRBV6-8
j_call: TRBJ1-2
clone_size: NA
cdr3_nt: TGTGCCAGCAGCAGGACAGGGCTTGGTGGCTACACCTTC
cdr3_aa: CASSRTGLGGYTF

d_call: NA
v_call: TRBV6-8
j_call: TRBJ2-5
clone_size: NA
cdr3_nt: TGTGCCAGCAGTTACTTAGACCTCCGCCAGTACTTC
cdr3_aa: CASSYLDLRQYF

d_call: NA
v_call: TRBV9
j_call: TRBJ2-2
clone_size: NA
cdr3_nt: TGTGCCAGCAGCGTGGGTAACAGGGGGGAGCTGTTTTTT
cdr3_aa: CASSVGNRGELFF

d_call: NA
v_call: TRBV19
j_call: TRBJ2-1
clone_size: NA
cdr3_nt: TGTGCCAGTAGTACAACCCCAGGGGTCGACTCCTACAATGAGCAGTTCTTC
cdr3_aa: CASSTTPGVDSYNEQFF

d_call: NA
v_call: TRBV30
j_call: TRBJ2-5
clone_size: few
cdr3_nt: TGTGCCTGGAGTCATCCAGGCGGGCCCCGGGGGACCCAGTACTTC
cdr3_aa: CAWSHPGGPRGTQYF

d_call: NA
v_call: TRBV10-2
j_call: TRBJ1-5
clone_size: NA
cdr3_nt: TGCGCCAGCACAACGGTCTGGGATCAGCCCCAGCATTTT
cdr3_aa: CASTTVWDQPQHF

d_call: NA
v_call: TRBV6-8
j_call: TRBJ1-4
clone_size: few
cdr3_nt: TGTGCCAGCAGTTACGTCCAGGGGCATGAAAAACTGTTTTTT
cdr3_aa: CASSYVQGHEKLFF

d_call: TRBD2
v_call: TRBV19
j_call: TRBJ2-3
clone_size: NA
cdr3_nt: TGTGCCAGTAGTATAGCGGGAGGGTTGGATACGCAGTATTTT
cdr3_aa: CASSIAGGLDTQYF

d_call: TRBD1
v_call: TRBV11-3
j_call: TRBJ1-5
clone_size: few
cdr3_nt: TGTGCCAGCAGCAGCCAGGGGGCTGGCAATCAGCCCCAGCATTTT
cdr3_aa: CASSSQGAGNQPQHF

d_call: TRBD1
v_call: TRBV19
j_call: TRBJ1-1
clone_size: NA
cdr3_nt: TGTGCCAGTAGTCTGAGACAGGGGGCGCTAGCTGAAGCTTTCTTT
cdr3_aa: CASSLRQGALAEAFF

d_call: TRBD2
v_call: TRBV11-3
j_call: TRBJ2-1
clone_size: NA
cdr3_nt: TGTGCCAGCAGCTTAGGCCCTCTGCCGTTTAGCGGGGGGGCTCATGAGCAGTTCTTC
cdr3_aa: CASSLGPLPFSGGAHEQFF